Listed here is a single T cell receptor beta chain. This record comes from a study of T cell changes during pregnancy in multiple sclerosis. Sequenced by immunoSEQ multiplex PCR; TCRdb stores in-frame clones only, minus some. The sample lists around 80,000 clones; roughly 96% were seen once. The receptor's source is a female donor with multiple sclerosis, enrolled in a pregnancy study. The sequencing here drew on peripheral blood, taken in the second trimester of pregnancy.

The CDR3 nucleotides read TGTGCCTGGAGTAGTAGGGGGGGCACTGAAGCTTTCTTT. This sequence encodes CAWSSRGGTEAFF. The chain links TRBV30 to TRBJ1-1, with D maybe TRBD1 (6 bases). The length of the CDR3 is 13 residues. In germline, CDR1 is GTSNPN, CDR2 SVGIG (reference sequence). V was shortened by 2 bases and J by 4 bases, with 11 bases between the two germline ends.